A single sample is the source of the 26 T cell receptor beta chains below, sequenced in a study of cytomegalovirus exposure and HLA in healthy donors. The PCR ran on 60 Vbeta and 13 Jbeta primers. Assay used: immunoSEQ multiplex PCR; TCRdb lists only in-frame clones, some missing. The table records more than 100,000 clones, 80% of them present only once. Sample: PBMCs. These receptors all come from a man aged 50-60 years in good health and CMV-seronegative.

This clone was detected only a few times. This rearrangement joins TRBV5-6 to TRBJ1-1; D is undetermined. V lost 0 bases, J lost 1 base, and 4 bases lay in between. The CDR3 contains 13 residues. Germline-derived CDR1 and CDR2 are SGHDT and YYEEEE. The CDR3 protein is CASSLGENTEAFF. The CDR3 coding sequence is TGTGCCAGCAGCTTGGGAGAGAACACTGAAGCTTTCTTT.

This chain's CDR3 is CASSQGVGDQPQHF. Written as DNA, the CDR3 is TGCGCCAGCAGCCAAGGTGTAGGGGATCAGCCCCAGCATTTT. The chain carries TRBV4-3 and TRBJ1-5; TRBD1 might be the D (5 bases). Germline V gene data show CDR1 as LGHNA and CDR2 as YSLEER. The CDR3 loop spans 14 amino acids. The germline V and J ends were trimmed by 1 base and 5 bases, with 9 bases remaining between them.

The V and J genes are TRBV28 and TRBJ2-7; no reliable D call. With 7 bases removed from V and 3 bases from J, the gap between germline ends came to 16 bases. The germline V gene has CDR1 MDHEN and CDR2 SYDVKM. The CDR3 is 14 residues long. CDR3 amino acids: CASTRVAPFYEQYF. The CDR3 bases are TGTGCCAGCACCCGAGTAGCCCCATTCTACGAGCAGTACTTC. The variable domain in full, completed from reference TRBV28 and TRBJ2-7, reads DVKVTQSSRYLVKRTGEKVFLECVQDMDHENMFWYRQDPGLGLRLIYFSYDVKMKEKGDIPEGYSVSREKKERFSLILESASTNQTSMYLCASTRVAPFYEQYFGPGTRLTVT.

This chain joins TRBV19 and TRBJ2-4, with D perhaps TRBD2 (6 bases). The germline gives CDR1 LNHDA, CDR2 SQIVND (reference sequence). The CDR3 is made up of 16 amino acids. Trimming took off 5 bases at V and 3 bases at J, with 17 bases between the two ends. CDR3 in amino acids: CASSFPGGIFKNIQYF. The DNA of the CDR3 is TGTGCCAGTAGTTTCCCAGGAGGGATATTCAAAAACATTCAGTACTTC.

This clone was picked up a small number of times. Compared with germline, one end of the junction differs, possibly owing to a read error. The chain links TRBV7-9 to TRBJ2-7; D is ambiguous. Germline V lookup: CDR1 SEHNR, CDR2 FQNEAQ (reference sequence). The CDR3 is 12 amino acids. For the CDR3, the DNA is TGTTCCAGCAGCCGCGACTCCTACGAGCAGTACTTC. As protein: CSSSRDSYEQYF.

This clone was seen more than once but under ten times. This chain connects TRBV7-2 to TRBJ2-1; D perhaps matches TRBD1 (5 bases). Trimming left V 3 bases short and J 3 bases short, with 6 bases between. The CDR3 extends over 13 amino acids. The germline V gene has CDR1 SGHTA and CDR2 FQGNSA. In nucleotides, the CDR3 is TGTGCCAGCAGCTTTCAGGGCTACAATGAGCAGTTCTTC. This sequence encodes CASSFQGYNEQFF. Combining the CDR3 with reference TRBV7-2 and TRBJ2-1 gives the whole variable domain GAGVSQSPSNKVTEKGKDVELRCDPISGHTALYWYRQSLGQGLEFLIYFQGNSAPDKSGLPSDRFSAERTGGSVSTLTIQRTQQEDSAVYLCASSFQGYNEQFFGPGTRLTVL.

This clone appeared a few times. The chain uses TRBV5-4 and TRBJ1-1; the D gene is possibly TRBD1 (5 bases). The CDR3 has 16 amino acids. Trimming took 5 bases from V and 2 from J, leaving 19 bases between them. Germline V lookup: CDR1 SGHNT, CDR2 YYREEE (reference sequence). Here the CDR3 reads CASSRPGSLRNTEAFF. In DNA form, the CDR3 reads TGTGCCAGCAGTCGCCCAGGGTCCCTCCGAAACACTGAAGCTTTCTTT.

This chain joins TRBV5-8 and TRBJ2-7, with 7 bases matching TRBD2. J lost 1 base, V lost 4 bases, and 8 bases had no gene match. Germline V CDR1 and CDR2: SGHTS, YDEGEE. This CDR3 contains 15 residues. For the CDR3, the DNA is TGTGCCAGCAGCCAGGGACTACTGGGTTCCTACGAGCAGTACTTC. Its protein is CASSQGLLGSYEQYF.

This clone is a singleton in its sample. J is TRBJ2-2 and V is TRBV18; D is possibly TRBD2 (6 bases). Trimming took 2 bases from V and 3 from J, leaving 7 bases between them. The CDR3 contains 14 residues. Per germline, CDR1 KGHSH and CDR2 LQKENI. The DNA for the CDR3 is TGTGCCAGCTCACCAGGGGACTACACCGGGGAGCTGTTTTTT. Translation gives CASSPGDYTGELFF.

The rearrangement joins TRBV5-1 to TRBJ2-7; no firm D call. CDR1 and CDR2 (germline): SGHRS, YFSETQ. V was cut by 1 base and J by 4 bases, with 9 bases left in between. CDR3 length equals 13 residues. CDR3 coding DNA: TGCGCCAGCAGCTTGTTGCCGGTTTACGAGCAGTACTTC. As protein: CASSLLPVYEQYF.

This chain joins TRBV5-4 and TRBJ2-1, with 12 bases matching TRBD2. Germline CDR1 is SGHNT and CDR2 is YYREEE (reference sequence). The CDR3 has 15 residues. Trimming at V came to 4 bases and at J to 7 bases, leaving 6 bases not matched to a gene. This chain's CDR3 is CASSPSGRALNEQFF. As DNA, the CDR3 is TGTGCCAGCAGCCCTAGCGGGAGGGCCCTAAATGAGCAGTTCTTC.

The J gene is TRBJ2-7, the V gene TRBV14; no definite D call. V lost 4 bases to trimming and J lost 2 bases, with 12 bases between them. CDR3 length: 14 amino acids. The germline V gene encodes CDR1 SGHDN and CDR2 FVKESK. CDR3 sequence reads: CASSPRLGTYEQYF. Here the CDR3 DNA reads TGTGCCAGCAGCCCCCGCCTAGGTACCTACGAGCAGTACTTC.

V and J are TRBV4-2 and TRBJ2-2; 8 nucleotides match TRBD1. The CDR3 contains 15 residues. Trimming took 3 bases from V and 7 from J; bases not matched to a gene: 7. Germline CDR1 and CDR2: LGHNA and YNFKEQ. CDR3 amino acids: CASSQRTGRRGELFF. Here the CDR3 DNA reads TGTGCCAGCAGCCAGAGGACAGGGAGGCGCGGGGAGCTGTTTTTT.

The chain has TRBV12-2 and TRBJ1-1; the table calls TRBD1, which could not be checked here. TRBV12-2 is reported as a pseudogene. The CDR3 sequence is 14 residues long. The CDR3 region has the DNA TGTGCAAGTCGCAACCGGGACAGGGACACTGAAGCTTTCTTT. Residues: CASRNRDRDTEAFF.

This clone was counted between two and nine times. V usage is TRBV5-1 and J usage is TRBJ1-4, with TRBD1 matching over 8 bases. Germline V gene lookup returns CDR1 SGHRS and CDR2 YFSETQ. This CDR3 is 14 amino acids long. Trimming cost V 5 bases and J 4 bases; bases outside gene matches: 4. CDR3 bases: TGCGCCAGCAGTACCGGACAGGGTAATGAAAAACTGTTTTTT. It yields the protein CASSTGQGNEKLFF.

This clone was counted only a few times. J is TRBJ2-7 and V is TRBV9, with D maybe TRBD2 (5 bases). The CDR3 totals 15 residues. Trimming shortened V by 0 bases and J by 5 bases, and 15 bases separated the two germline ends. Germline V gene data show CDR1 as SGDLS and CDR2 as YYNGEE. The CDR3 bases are TGTGCCAGCAGCGTAGGTCAGTCAATCGGGGACGAGCAGTACTTC. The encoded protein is CASSVGQSIGDEQYF.

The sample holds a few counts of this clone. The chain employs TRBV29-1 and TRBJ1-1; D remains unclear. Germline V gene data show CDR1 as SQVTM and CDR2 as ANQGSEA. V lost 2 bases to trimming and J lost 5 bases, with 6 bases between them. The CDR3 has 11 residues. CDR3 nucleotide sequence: TGCAGCGTTGAAACGGGAACTGAAGCTTTCTTT. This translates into CSVETGTEAFF.

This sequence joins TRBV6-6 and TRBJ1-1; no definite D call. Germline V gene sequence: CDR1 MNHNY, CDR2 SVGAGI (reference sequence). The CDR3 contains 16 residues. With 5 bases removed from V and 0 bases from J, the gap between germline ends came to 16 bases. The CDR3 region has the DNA TGTGCCAGCAGTGCCCCTGGCGGAGATGTGAACACTGAAGCTTTCTTT. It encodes CASSAPGGDVNTEAFF.

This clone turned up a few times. CDR3 coding DNA: TGTGCCAGCAGGCCGTTCACGGGGAGTCCAAATTCACCCCTCCACTTT. Translating gives CASRPFTGSPNSPLHF. This chain joins TRBV28 and TRBJ1-6; D gene ambiguous. Trimming removed 6 bases at V and 7 bases at J, with 19 bases between. The CDR3 contains 16 residues. From germline, CDR1 is MDHEN and CDR2 SYDVKM.

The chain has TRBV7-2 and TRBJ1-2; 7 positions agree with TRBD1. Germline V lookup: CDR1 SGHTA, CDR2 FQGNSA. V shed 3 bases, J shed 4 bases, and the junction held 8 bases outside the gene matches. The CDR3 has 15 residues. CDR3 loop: CASSFRRDRAYGYTF. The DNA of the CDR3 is TGTGCCAGCAGCTTCCGCCGGGACAGAGCCTATGGCTACACCTTC.

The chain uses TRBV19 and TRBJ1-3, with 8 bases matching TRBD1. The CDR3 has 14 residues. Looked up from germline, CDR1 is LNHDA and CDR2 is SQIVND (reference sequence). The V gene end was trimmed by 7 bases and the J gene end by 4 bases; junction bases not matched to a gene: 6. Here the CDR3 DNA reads TGTGCCAGTAACCCAGGGGGCCGGGGAAACACCATATATTTT. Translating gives CASNPGGRGNTIYF.

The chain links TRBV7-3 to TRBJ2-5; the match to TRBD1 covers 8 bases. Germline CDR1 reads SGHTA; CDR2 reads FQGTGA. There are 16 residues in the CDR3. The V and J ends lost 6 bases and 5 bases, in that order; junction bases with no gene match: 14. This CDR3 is CASSLGYRGRDETQYF. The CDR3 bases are TGTGCCAGCAGTTTAGGGTACAGGGGGAGAGACGAGACCCAGTACTTC.

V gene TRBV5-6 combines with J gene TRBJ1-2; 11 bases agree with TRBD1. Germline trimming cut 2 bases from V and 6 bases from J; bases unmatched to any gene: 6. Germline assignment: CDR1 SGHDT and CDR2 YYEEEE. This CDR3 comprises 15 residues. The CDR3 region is CASSLSRDRGNGYTF. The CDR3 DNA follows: TGTGCCAGCAGCTTATCCCGGGACAGGGGGAATGGCTACACCTTC.

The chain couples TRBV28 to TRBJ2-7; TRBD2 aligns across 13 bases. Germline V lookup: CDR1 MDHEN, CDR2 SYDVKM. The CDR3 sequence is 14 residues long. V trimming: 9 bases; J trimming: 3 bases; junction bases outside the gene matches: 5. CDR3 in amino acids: CASWGLAGYYEQYF. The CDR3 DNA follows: TGTGCCAGTTGGGGACTAGCGGGGTACTACGAGCAGTACTTC.

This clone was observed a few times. In nucleotides, the CDR3 is TGTGCCAGCTCACGGGACAGGGGAAACACTGAAGCTTTCTTT. It translates to CASSRDRGNTEAFF. The chain uses TRBV18 and TRBJ1-1; 10 nucleotides line up with TRBD1. Losses at the gene ends were 4 bases for V and 2 bases for J; bases not matched to a gene: 1. Germline CDR1 is KGHSH and CDR2 is LQKENI. The CDR3 sequence is 14 residues long. Full variable domain (missing parts from reference TRBV18 and TRBJ1-1): NAGVMQNPRHLVRRRGQEARLRCSPMKGHSHVYWYRQLPEEGLKFMVYLQKENIIDESGMPKERFSAEFPKEGPSILRIQQVVRGDSAAYFCASSRDRGNTEAFFGQGTRLTVV.

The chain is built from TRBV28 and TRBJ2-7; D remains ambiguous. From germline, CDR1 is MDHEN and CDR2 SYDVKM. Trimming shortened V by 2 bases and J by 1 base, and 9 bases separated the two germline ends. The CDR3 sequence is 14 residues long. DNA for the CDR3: TGTGCCAGCAGTTTAGGTTCTACTTCCTACGAGCAGTACTTC. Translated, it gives CASSLGSTSYEQYF.